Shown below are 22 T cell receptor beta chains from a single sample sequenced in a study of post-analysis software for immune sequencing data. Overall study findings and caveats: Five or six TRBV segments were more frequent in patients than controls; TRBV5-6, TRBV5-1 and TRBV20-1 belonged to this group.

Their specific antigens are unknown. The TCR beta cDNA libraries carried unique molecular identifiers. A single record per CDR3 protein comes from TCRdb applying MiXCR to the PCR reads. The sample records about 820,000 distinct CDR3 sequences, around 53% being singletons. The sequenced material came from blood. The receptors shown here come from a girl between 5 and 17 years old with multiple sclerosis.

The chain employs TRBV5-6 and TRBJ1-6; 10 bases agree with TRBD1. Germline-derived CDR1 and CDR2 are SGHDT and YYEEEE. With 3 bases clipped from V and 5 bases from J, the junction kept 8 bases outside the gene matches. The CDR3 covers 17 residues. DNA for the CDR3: TGTGCCAGCAGCTCTCTCCACGACAGGGGGCATAATTCACCCCTCCACTTT. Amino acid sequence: CASSSLHDRGHNSPLHF.

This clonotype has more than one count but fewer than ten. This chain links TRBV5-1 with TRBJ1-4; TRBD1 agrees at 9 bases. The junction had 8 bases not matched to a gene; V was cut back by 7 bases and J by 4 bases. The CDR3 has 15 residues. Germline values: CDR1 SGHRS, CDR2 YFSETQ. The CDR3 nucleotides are TGCGCCAGCGGCCGGACAGGGGACGATAATGAAAAACTGTTTTTT. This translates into CASGRTGDDNEKLFF.

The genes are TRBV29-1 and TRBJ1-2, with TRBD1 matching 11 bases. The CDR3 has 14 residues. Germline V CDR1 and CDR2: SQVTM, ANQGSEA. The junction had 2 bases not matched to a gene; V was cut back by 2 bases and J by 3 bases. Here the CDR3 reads CSVERTGGDYGYTF. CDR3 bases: TGCAGCGTTGAAAGGACAGGGGGCGACTATGGCTACACCTTC.

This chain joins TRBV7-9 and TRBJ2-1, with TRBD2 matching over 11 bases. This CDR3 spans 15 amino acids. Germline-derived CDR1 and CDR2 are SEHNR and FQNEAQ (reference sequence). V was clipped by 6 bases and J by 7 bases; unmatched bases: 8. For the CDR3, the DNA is TGTGCCAGCAGTAGGACTAGCGGGCTTTCGAATGAGCAGTTCTTC. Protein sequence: CASSRTSGLSNEQFF.

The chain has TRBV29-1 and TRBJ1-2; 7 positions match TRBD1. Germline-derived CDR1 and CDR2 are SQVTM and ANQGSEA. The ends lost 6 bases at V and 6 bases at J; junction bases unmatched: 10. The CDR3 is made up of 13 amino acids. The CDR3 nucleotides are TGCAGCGTATCGACAGGGTCCCTAAATGGCTACACCTTC. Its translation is CSVSTGSLNGYTF.

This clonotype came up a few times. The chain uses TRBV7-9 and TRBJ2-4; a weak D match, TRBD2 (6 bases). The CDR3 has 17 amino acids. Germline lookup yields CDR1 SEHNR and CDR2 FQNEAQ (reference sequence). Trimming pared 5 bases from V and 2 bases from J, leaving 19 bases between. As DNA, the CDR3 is TGTGCCAGCAGCCCCGCGGAGGGTGGAGGTCCCAAAAACATTCAGTACTTC. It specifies CASSPAEGGGPKNIQYF. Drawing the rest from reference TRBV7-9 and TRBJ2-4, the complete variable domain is DTGVSQNPRHKITKRGQNVTFRCDPISEHNRLYWYRQTLGQGPEFLTYFQNEAQLEKSRLLSDRFSAERPKGSFSTLEIQRTEQGDSAMYLCASSPAEGGGPKNIQYFGAGTRLSVL.

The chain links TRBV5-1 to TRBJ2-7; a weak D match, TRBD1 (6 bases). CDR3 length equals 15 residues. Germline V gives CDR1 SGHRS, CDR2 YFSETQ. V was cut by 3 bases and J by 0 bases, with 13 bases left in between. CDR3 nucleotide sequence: TGCGCCAGCAGCTGGGGGCCAGGGAGCTCCTACGAGCAGTACTTC. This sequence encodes CASSWGPGSSYEQYF. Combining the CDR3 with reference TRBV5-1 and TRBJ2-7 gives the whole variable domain KAGVTQTPRYLIKTRGQQVTLSCSPISGHRSVSWYQQTPGQGLQFLFEYFSETQRNKGNFPGRFSGRQFSNSRSEMNVSTLELGDSALYLCASSWGPGSSYEQYFGPGTRLTVT.

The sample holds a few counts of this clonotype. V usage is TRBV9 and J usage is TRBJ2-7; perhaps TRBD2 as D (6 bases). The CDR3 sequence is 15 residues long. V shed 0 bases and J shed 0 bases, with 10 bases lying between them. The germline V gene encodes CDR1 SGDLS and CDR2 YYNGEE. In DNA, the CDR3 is TGTGCCAGCAGCGTAGACTACGGGAGCTCCTACGAGCAGTACTTC. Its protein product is CASSVDYGSSYEQYF.

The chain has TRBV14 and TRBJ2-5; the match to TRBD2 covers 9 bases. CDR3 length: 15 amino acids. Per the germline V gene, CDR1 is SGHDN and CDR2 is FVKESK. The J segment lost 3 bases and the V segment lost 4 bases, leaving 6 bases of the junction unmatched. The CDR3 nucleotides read TGTGCCAGCAGCCTACTTGGACTAGCGAAAGAGACCCAGTACTTC. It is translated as CASSLLGLAKETQYF.

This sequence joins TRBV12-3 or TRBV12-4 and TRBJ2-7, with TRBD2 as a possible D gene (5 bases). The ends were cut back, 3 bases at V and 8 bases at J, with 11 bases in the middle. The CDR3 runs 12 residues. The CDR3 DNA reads TGTGCCAGCAGTTTTCCGGGGATCAAGCAGTACTTC. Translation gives CASSFPGIKQYF.

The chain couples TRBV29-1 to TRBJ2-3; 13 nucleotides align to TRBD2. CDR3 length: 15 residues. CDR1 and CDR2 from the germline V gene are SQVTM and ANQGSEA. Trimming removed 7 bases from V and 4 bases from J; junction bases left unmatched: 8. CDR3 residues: CSGGGLAGVPDTQYF. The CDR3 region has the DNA TGCAGCGGCGGCGGACTAGCGGGAGTCCCAGATACGCAGTATTTT.

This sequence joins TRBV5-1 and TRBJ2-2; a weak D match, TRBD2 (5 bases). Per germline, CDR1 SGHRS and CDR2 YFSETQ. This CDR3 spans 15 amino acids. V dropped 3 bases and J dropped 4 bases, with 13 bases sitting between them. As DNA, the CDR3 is TGCGCCAGCAGCTCCGGGATCTACATCACCGGGGAGCTGTTTTTT. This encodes CASSSGIYITGELFF.

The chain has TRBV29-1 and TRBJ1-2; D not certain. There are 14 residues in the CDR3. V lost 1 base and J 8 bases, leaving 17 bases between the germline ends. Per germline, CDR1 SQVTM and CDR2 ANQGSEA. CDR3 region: CSVEVTGPTSGYTF. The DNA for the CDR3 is TGCAGCGTTGAAGTGACCGGACCCACTAGCGGCTACACCTTC.

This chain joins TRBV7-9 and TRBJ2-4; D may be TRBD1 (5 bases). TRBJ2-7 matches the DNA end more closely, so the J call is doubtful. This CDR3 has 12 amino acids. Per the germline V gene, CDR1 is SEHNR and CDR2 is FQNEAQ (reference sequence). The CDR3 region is CASSPIGDEQYF. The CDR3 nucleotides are TGTGCCAGCAGCCCGATAGGGGACGAGCAGTACTTC.

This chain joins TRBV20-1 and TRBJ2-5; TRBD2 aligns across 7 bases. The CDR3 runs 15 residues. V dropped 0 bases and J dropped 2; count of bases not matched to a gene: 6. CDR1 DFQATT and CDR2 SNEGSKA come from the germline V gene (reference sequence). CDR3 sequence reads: CSAREGAGRQETQYF. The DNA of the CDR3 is TGCAGTGCTAGAGAAGGAGCGGGGCGTCAAGAGACCCAGTACTTC.

The CDR3 nucleotides are TGTGCCAGTACTCAGGGGGCGGGTCAGCCCCAGCATTTT. It translates to CASTQGAGQPQHF. V and J are TRBV12-3 or TRBV12-4 and TRBJ1-5; 8 positions agree with TRBD1. The trim removed 9 bases at V and 6 bases at J, leaving 7 bases unmatched. The CDR3 consists of 13 residues.

DNA of the CDR3: TGCAGCGTTTCCGACAGGGTTCACGAGCAGTACTTC. Encoded protein: CSVSDRVHEQYF. This chain connects TRBV29-1 to TRBJ2-7; 7 positions agree with TRBD1. CDR3 length: 12 amino acids. From germline, CDR1 is SQVTM and CDR2 ANQGSEA. The V gene end was trimmed by 5 bases and the J gene end by 5 bases; junction bases not matched to a gene: 6.

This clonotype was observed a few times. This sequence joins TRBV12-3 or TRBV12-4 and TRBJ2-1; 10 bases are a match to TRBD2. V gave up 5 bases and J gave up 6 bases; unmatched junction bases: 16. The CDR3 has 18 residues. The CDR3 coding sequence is TGTGCCAGCAGTCCCTGGGGGGTAGCGGGGGGATTTAGCAATGAGCAGTTCTTC. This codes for CASSPWGVAGGFSNEQFF.

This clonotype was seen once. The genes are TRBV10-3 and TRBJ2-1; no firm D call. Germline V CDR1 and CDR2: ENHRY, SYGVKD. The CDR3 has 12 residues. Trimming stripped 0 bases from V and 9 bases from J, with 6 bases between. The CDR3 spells CAISESMVEQFF. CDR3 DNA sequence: TGTGCCATCAGTGAGTCGATGGTTGAGCAGTTCTTC.

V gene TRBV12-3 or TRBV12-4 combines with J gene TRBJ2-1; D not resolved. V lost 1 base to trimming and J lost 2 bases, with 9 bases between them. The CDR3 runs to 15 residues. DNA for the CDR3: TGTGCCAGCAGTTTAGGGGAAGGAACCTACAATGAGCAGTTCTTC. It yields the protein CASSLGEGTYNEQFF.

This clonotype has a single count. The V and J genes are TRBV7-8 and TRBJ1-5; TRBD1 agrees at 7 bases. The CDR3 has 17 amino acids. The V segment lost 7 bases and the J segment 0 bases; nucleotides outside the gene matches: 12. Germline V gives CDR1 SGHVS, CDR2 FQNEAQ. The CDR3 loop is CASTSSRTGLSNQPQHF. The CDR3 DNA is TGTGCCAGCACCTCCTCTCGGACAGGTCTTAGCAATCAGCCCCAGCATTTT.

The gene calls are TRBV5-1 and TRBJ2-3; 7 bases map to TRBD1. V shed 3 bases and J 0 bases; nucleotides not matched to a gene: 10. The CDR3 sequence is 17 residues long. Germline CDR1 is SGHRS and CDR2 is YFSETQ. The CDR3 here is CASSSPVGQSSTDTQYF. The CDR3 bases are TGCGCCAGCAGCTCACCGGTGGGACAGAGTAGCACAGATACGCAGTATTTT.